The 16 T cell receptor beta chains below all came from one sample that was sequenced in a study of T cell responses to AZD1222 COVID-19 vaccine. The table came from immunoSEQ multiplex PCR; TCRdb's copy has only in-frame clones and leaves some out. The sample contains approximately 130,000 clones, approximately 85% of which appear only once. The specimen comprised peripheral blood, sampled on day 0 of AZD1222 vaccination. Receptor source: an adult in good health.

This chain uses TRBV30 with TRBJ2-3; D is unresolved. With 3 bases removed from V and 0 bases from J, the gap between germline ends came to 7 bases. Germline V gene lookup returns CDR1 GTSNPN and CDR2 SVGIG (reference sequence). This CDR3 is 13 amino acids long. The CDR3 protein is CAWSTASTDTQYF. CDR3 DNA: TGTGCCTGGAGCACAGCGAGCACAGATACGCAGTATTTT.

This rearrangement joins TRBV18 to TRBJ2-7; 8 nucleotides agree with TRBD1. Germline assignment: CDR1 KGHSH and CDR2 LQKENI. V shed 5 bases and J 6 bases; nucleotides not matched to a gene: 6. The CDR3 is 13 residues long. Here the CDR3 reads CASSTGQGAEQYF. The CDR3, as DNA: TGTGCCAGCTCAACCGGACAGGGCGCCGAGCAGTACTTC.

This clone was recorded once. The CDR3 region has the DNA TGTGCCAGCAGATCGGACTACCCCGAGCAGTACTTC. It encodes CASRSDYPEQYF. The chain combines TRBV7-9 with TRBJ2-7; a weak D match, TRBD2 (6 bases). CDR1 SEHNR and CDR2 FQNEAQ come from the germline V gene (reference sequence). V lost 6 bases to trimming and J lost 6 bases, with 12 bases between them. This CDR3 spans 12 amino acids.

The rearrangement joins TRBV7-9 to TRBJ2-7, with unresolved D. This CDR3 contains 12 residues. In germline, CDR1 is SEHNR, CDR2 FQNEAQ (reference sequence). V lost 8 bases and J lost 2, with 10 bases in between. CDR3 nucleotide sequence: TGTGCCAGCGCCGGCCGTACCTACGAGCAGTACTTC. It is translated as CASAGRTYEQYF.

This chain joins TRBV19 and TRBJ2-7; TRBD1 or TRBD2 may be the D gene (5 bases each). CDR3 length equals 14 residues. The germline V gene has CDR1 LNHDA and CDR2 SQIVND (reference sequence). Trimming took off 8 bases at V and 5 bases at J, with 19 bases between the two ends. The CDR3 loop reads CASGEPGRLNEQYF. The CDR3 bases are TGTGCCAGTGGAGAACCGGGACGATTAAACGAGCAGTACTTC.

The chain has TRBV2 and TRBJ1-1, with 8 bases that match TRBD1. J was trimmed by 2 bases and V by 7 bases; bases with no gene match: 3. Germline loops: CDR1 SNHLY, CDR2 FYNNEI. The CDR3 contains 13 residues. The CDR3 nucleotides read TGTGCCAGCAAAGGACAGGGAAACACTGAAGCTTTCTTT. It translates to CASKGQGNTEAFF.

The gene calls are TRBV2 and TRBJ1-2, with a weak D call TRBD1 (5 bases). Trimming stripped 4 bases from V and 4 bases from J, with 7 bases between. Germline CDR1 SNHLY, CDR2 FYNNEI. The CDR3 consists of 12 residues. Here the CDR3 reads CASSGGGYGYTF. CDR3 in DNA: TGTGCCAGCAGTGGGGGCGGCTATGGCTACACCTTC.

The V call is TRBV7-8, the J call TRBJ2-1; 11 bases match TRBD2. The CDR3 runs 17 residues. Germline CDR1 and CDR2: SGHVS and FQNEAQ. Unmatched junction bases numbered 6, after V lost 0 bases and J lost 5 bases. This CDR3 reads CASSLAAGTSGHNEQFF. CDR3 DNA sequence: TGTGCCAGCAGCTTAGCGGCCGGGACTAGCGGCCACAATGAGCAGTTCTTC.

The chain recombines TRBV2 with TRBJ1-2; TRBD1 matches 10 bases. The CDR3 consists of 15 residues. The V gene's germline CDR1 is SNHLY and CDR2 FYNNEI. Unmatched junction bases numbered 17, after V lost 9 bases and J lost 10 bases. The CDR3 nucleotides are TGTGCCAGACCGGGACAGGGGTCTGATCTGTCCGACTACACCTTC. This gives the protein CARPGQGSDLSDYTF.

The chain couples TRBV9 to TRBJ2-3, with 7 bases aligning to TRBD2. CDR3 length: 15 amino acids. CDR1 SGDLS and CDR2 YYNGEE come from the germline V gene. Trimming at V came to 2 bases and at J to 4 bases, leaving 7 bases not matched to a gene. The CDR3 sequence is CASSVAGTTPDTQYF. The CDR3 DNA sequence: TGTGCCAGCAGCGTCGCCGGGACTACCCCAGATACGCAGTATTTT.

This sequence joins TRBV6-2 or TRBV6-3 and TRBJ2-7, with D perhaps TRBD2 (6 bases). Looked up from germline, CDR1 is MNHEY and CDR2 is SVGEGT. V shed 2 bases and J shed 6 bases, with 11 bases lying between them. This CDR3 has 13 residues. The CDR3 spells CASSYGGSAEQYF. The DNA of the CDR3 is TGTGCCAGCAGTTACGGGGGGTCCGCCGAGCAGTACTTC.

The chain uses TRBV3-1 (or the pseudogene TRBV3-2) and TRBJ2-2; 8 bases map to TRBD2. V shed 6 bases, J shed 7 bases, and the junction held 4 bases outside the gene matches. Germline V gene sequence: CDR1 LGHDT, CDR2 YNNKEL (reference sequence). The CDR3 is 13 amino acids. As DNA, the CDR3 is TGTGCCAGCAGTCGAACTAGCGGCGGGGAGCTGTTTTTT. This translates into CASSRTSGGELFF.

The rearrangement uses TRBV4-1 and TRBJ2-7; D gene uncertain. Germline CDR1 reads MGHRA; CDR2 reads YSYEKL. The CDR3 runs to 16 residues. V lost 0 bases and J 0 bases, leaving 12 bases between the germline ends. The CDR3 nucleotides are TGCGCCAGCAGCCAAGATAAACGGACGAGCTCCTACGAGCAGTACTTC. Its translation: CASSQDKRTSSYEQYF.

This chain links TRBV7-2 with TRBJ1-5, with TRBD1 as a possible D gene (5 bases). The V end was cut by 5 bases, the J end by 2 bases, with 16 bases between. This CDR3 region has 16 residues. CDR1 and CDR2 (germline): SGHTA, FQGNSA. CDR3 amino acids: CASSPSGGRGNQPQHF. In DNA form, the CDR3 reads TGTGCCAGCAGCCCCTCGGGGGGACGGGGCAATCAGCCCCAGCATTTT.

The DNA of the CDR3 is TGTGCCAGCAGACTCCAGGGGGCTGGCCTGAACACTGAAGCTTTCTTT. Residues: CASRLQGAGLNTEAFF. The chain is built from TRBV7-2 and TRBJ1-1, with 8 bases fitting TRBD1. With 6 bases clipped from V and 0 bases from J, the junction kept 9 bases outside the gene matches. This CDR3 contains 16 residues. CDR1 is SGHTA and CDR2 is FQGNSA in the germline V gene.

The genes are TRBV6-6 and TRBJ2-2; no clear D. Between the trimmed V and J ends, which lost 0 bases and 5 bases, there was a span of 1 base. The V gene's germline CDR1 is MNHNY and CDR2 SVGAGI (reference sequence). The CDR3 is 12 amino acids. The CDR3 coding sequence is TGTGCCAGCAGTTACTCGACCGGGGAGCTGTTTTTT. Its translation: CASSYSTGELFF.